A single sample is the source of the 9 T cell receptor beta chains below, sequenced in a study of OX40 agonist ivuxolimab in advanced cancers. The protocol used for the library was the immunoSEQ multiplex PCR assay. In its TCRdb copy, this immuneACCESS table keeps in-frame sequences only and misses some clones. Where compared with another copy, unresolved V genes explain less than half of these, and the others have no known cause. The sample includes some 49,000 clones, with less than 90% observed a single time. The ten most abundant clones make up around half of the sample. This specimen was CD4+ or CD8+ T cells sorted from blood, taken in a trial of the OX40 agonist ivuxolimab. The receptors shown here come from an adult with an advanced solid tumor such as melanoma, head and neck, liver or kidney cancer.

The V and J genes are TRBV25-1 and TRBJ1-1; a possible D gene is TRBD1 (6 bases). The CDR3 length is 13 residues. Germline V gene lookup returns CDR1 MGHDK and CDR2 SYGVNS. V lost 6 bases, J lost 1 base, and 9 bases lay in between. The CDR3: CASRIQGNTEAFF. The CDR3 nucleotides are TGTGCCAGCAGAATACAGGGGAACACTGAAGCTTTCTTT.

The chain employs TRBV4-1 and TRBJ1-1, with unresolved D. Germline values: CDR1 MGHRA, CDR2 YSYEKL. The CDR3 length is 14 residues. V was trimmed by 3 bases and J by 1 base, leaving 9 bases between them. CDR3 region: CASSQVPGNTEAFF. The CDR3 DNA follows: TGCGCCAGCAGCCAGGTACCGGGGAACACTGAAGCTTTCTTT.

The chain carries TRBV10-3 and TRBJ2-7, with D possibly matching TRBD1 (6 bases). The germline V and J ends were trimmed by 3 bases and 2 bases, with 11 bases remaining between them. CDR1 ENHRY and CDR2 SYGVKD come from the germline V gene. CDR3 size: 14 residues. CDR3 sequence: CAISEGQHTYEQYF. The CDR3 nucleotides are TGTGCCATCAGTGAAGGACAGCACACCTACGAGCAGTACTTC.

Comments on this clone: Other DNA sequences of this sample code for an identical CDR3. The rearrangement links TRBV7-2 to TRBJ2-3, with 8 bases that match TRBD2. V dropped 5 bases and J dropped 6; count of bases not matched to a gene: 7. The CDR3 has 14 amino acids. Germline V lookup: CDR1 SGHTA, CDR2 FQGNSA. The CDR3: CASSLGLAGDTQYF. The CDR3 region has the DNA TGTGCCAGCAGCCTCGGACTAGCAGGCGATACGCAGTATTTT.

V usage is TRBV5-1 and J usage is TRBJ2-2; D remains ambiguous. V lost 4 bases to trimming and J lost 0 bases, with 10 bases between them. CDR1 and CDR2 from the germline V gene are SGHRS and YFSETQ. The CDR3 runs to 15 residues. For the CDR3, the DNA is TGCGCCAGCAGCCCCGGTGCGACGAACACCGGGGAGCTGTTTTTT. Translation gives CASSPGATNTGELFF.

This chain uses TRBV4-3 with TRBJ2-5, with 7 positions matching TRBD1. The germline gives CDR1 LGHNA, CDR2 YSLEER. The CDR3 sequence is 16 residues long. Trimming cost V 4 bases and J 2 bases; bases outside gene matches: 10. In nucleotides, the CDR3 is TGCGCCAGCAGCCTCCGAGGCCCGGGACAGCAAGAGACCCAGTACTTC. This gives the protein CASSLRGPGQQETQYF.

The gene calls are TRBV7-6 and TRBJ1-1; D ambiguous. The length of the CDR3 is 15 residues. Germline V gene lookup returns CDR1 SGHVS and CDR2 FNYEAQ. Trimming shortened V by 0 bases and J by 0 bases, and 8 bases separated the two germline ends. CDR3 loop: CASSLAGYMNTEAFF. The CDR3 DNA reads as TGTGCCAGCAGCTTAGCTGGTTACATGAACACTGAAGCTTTCTTT.

The chain joins TRBV23-1 to TRBJ1-4; no clear D gene. TRBV23-1 is identified as an open reading frame with a role that is uncertain. V was clipped by 0 bases and J by 8 bases, with 10 bases between them. The CDR3 contains 14 residues. The CDR3 DNA follows: TGCGCCAGCAGTCAATCGTCGGGTGGGGAAAAACTGTTTTTT. Translation: CASSQSSGGEKLFF.

The chain combines TRBV6-5 with TRBJ2-1; TRBD2 agrees at 7 bases. There are 16 residues in the CDR3. V shed 4 bases and J 5 bases; nucleotides not matched to a gene: 11. In germline, CDR1 is MNHEY, CDR2 SVGAGI. The CDR3 DNA sequence: TGTGCCAGCAGTTCTAATGGGGCTAGCGGTCACAATGAGCAGTTCTTC. As protein: CASSSNGASGHNEQFF.